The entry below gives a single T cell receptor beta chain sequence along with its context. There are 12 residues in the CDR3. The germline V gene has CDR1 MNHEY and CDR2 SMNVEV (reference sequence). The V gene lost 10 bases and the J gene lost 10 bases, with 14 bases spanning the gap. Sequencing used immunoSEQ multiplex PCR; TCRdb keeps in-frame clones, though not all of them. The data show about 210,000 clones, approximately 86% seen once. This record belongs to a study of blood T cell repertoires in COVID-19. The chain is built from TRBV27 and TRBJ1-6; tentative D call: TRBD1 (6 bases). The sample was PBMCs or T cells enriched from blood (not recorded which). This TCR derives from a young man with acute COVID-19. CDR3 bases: TGTGCCACTAAAACAGGGTACTCACCCCTCCACTTT. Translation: CATKTGYSPLHF.